This TCR beta chain is from a study of shared clonotypes between healthy human individuals. Whole-study context: Per donor, CD8 memory used one plate, CD8 naive used two, CD4 memory used three and CD4 naive used three. Study results and caveats: Naive CD4 clonotype sharing across several donors was about 5%.

Sequencing was performed with immunoSEQ multiplex PCR; in TCRdb, only in-frame clones are kept and a portion is missing. The repertoire holds some 690,000 clones, with around 91% as singletons. CD8 memory comprised CD45RO+ plus CCR7-negative CD45RA+ TemRA cells. A note on this clone: The antigen is unknown.

The CDR3 spans 16 residues. Germline values: CDR1 MNHEY, CDR2 SVGAGI. Between the trimmed V and J ends, which lost 1 base and 3 bases, there was a span of 12 bases. Sequencing was done on a sample of memory CD8+ T cells from PBMCs. Subset indicated: CD45RO+ cells pooled with CCR7-negative TemRA cells. This TCR came from a young man in good health. Some clones in this sample may be carry-over from other donors' samples. The rearrangement links TRBV6-5 to TRBJ2-2; the D gene could be TRBD1 or TRBD2 (5 bases each). For the CDR3, the DNA is TGTGCCAGCAGTTACTTGGGGGTGGAGGACACCGGGGAGCTGTTTTTT. Amino acids: CASSYLGVEDTGELFF.